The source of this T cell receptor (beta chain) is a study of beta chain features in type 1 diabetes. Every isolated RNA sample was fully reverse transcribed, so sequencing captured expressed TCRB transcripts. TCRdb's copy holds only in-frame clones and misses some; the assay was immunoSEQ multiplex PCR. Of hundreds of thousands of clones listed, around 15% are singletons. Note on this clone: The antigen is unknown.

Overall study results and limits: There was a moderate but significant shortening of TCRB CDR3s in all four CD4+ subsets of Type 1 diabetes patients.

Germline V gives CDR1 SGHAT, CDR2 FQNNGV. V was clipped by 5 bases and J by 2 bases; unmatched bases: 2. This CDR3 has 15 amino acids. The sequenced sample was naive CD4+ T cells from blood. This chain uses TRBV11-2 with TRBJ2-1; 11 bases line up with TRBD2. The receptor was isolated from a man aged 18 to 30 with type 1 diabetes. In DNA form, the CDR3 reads TGTGCCAGCAGCACGGGACTAGCGGCCTACAATGAGCAGTTCTTC. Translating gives CASSTGLAAYNEQFF.